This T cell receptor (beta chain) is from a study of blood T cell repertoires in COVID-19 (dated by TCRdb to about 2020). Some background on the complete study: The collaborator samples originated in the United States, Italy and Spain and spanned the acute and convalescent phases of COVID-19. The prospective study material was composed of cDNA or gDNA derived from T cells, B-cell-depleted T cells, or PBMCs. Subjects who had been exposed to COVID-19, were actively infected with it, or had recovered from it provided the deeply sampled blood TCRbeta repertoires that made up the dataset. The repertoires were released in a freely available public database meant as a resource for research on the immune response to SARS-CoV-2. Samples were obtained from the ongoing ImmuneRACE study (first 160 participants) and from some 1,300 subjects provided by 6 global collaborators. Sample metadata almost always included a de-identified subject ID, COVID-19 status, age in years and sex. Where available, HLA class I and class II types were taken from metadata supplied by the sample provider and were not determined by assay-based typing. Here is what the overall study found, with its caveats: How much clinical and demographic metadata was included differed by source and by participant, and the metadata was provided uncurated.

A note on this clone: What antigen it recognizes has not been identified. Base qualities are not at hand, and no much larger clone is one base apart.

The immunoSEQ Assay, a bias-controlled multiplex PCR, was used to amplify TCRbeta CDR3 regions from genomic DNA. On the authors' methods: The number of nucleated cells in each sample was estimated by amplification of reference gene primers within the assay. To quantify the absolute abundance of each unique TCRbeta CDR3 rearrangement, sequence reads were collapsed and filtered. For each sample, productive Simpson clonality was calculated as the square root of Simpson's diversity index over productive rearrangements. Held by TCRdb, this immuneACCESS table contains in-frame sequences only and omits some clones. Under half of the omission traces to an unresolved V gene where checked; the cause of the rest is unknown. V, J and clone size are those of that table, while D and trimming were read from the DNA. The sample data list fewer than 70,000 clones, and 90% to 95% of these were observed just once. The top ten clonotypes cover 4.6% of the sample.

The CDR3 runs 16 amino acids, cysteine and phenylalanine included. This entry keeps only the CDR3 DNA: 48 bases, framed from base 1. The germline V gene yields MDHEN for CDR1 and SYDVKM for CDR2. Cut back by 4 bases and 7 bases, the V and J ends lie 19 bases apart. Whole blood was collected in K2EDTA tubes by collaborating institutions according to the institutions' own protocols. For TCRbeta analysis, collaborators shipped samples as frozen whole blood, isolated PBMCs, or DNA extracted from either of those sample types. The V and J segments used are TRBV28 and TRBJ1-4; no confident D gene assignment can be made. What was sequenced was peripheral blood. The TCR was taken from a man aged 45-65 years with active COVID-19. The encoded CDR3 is CASSSKVRGYGEKLFF. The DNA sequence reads TGTGCCAGCAGTTCTAAGGTTCGGGGATATGGTGAAAAACTGTTTTTT.